This T cell receptor (beta chain) was found in a study of T cells in localized non-small cell lung cancer. Regarding the study as a whole: Among the top 100 tumor clones, a median roughly 57 appeared in adjacent lung.

The table came from immunoSEQ multiplex PCR; TCRdb's copy has only in-frame clones and leaves some out. The table records about 20,000 clones, around nine tenths of them present only once. Notes on this clone: Its target is not known.

Trimming took 5 bases from V and 2 from J, leaving 18 bases between them. Germline CDR1 reads SGHAT; CDR2 reads FQNNGV. The CDR3 contains 16 residues. This specimen was peripheral blood, taken before any cancer treatment. This TCR was sampled from a man between 40 and 69 years old with stage I lung adenocarcinoma. The J gene is TRBJ2-5, the V gene TRBV11-2; D is possibly TRBD2 (6 bases). CDR3 loop: CASSTLTGEIQETQYF. The CDR3 nucleotides are TGTGCCAGCAGCACGCTTACGGGGGAGATTCAAGAGACCCAGTACTTC.